The TCR beta chain under discussion was sequenced for a study of blood T cell repertoires in COVID-19. Study overall: PBMCs, B-cell-depleted T cells, or T cells provided the cDNA or gDNA that made up the material.

Sequencing used immunoSEQ multiplex PCR; TCRdb keeps in-frame clones, though not all of them. Of around 200,000 clones in the sample, 85% to 90% were seen once. The V and J ends lost 1 base and 1 base respectively, with 8 bases between them. The CDR3 totals 14 residues. The germline CDR1 and CDR2 sequences are SGHKS and YYEKEE (reference sequence). The study drew participants aged roughly 18 to 95 years from 20 to 30 US areas. V gene TRBV5-5 combines with J gene TRBJ1-2; no clear D gene. The source material was PBMCs or T cells enriched from blood (not recorded which). The sequence derives from a young man who had recovered from COVID-19. In nucleotides, the CDR3 is TGTGCCAGCAGCTTGACCGAGATTAACTATGGCTACACCTTC. Protein: CASSLTEINYGYTF.